The 2 T cell receptor beta chains reported below all come from one sample, sequenced in a study of shared clonotypes between healthy human individuals. The protocol was immunoSEQ multiplex PCR, while the TCRdb copy is restricted to in-frame clones and leaves out a portion. The sample lists over a million clones, approximately 80% seen once, with more than 0.55% in the top ten. Sequencing was performed on memory CD4+ T cells from PBMCs. Noted subset: CD45RA-negative fraction. The receptors originated from a man younger than 30 in good health. Some clones in this sample may be carry-over from other donors' samples.

The V call is TRBV7-2, the J call TRBJ2-2, with D hard to call. CDR1 is SGHTA, CDR2 FQGNSA, per germline. The length of the CDR3 is 15 residues. With 4 bases removed from V and 4 bases from J, the gap between germline ends came to 13 bases. The CDR3 region has the DNA TGTGCCAGCAGCTCCAATCCACAGAGCACCGGGGAGCTGTTTTTT. It encodes CASSSNPQSTGELFF.

This chain joins TRBV2 and TRBJ2-1; weak D call: TRBD2 (6 bases). V lost 4 bases to trimming and J lost 0 bases, with 13 bases between them. Germline V gene lookup returns CDR1 SNHLY and CDR2 FYNNEI. The CDR3 extends over 16 amino acids. The CDR3 here is CASSARTTSSYNEQFF. In DNA, the CDR3 is TGTGCCAGCAGTGCGCGGACTACGAGCTCCTACAATGAGCAGTTCTTC.